These T cell receptor beta chains were read from a single sample in a study of T-cell reconstitution after alpha-beta-depleted transplantation in children. TCRdb ran MiXCR on the PCR reads and lists one entry per CDR3 protein. The repertoire holds 480,000 or so distinct CDR3 sequences, 10% to 13% seen once, with around 2% in the top ten. Sequenced material: PBMCs, taken before TCRalphabeta/CD19-depleted stem cell transplant. These receptors all come from a child aged 2-15 years with inherited bone marrow failure, due to receive a stem cell transplant. CDR3s include the opening cysteine and the closing phenylalanine or tryptophan. Each record gives: D gene, V gene, J gene, clone size, CDR3 DNA, CDR3 protein. D genes are given only for firm matches. Clone size appears in some rows only: once, few, many, or a class for an expanded clone.

TRBD1	TRBV14	TRBJ2-2	few	TGTGCCAGCAGCCCCCCCGAGACAGGGCGTATCACCGGGGAGCTGTTTTTT	CASSPPETGRITGELFF
TRBD2	TRBV4-2	TRBJ2-1	many	TGTGCCAGCAGCCAAGACGGACTAGCGGAAACTGGGCCCCAGTTCTTC	CASSQDGLAETGPQFF
NA	TRBV10-3	TRBJ2-7	few	TGTGCCATCAGTGAGTCGGAAGCCAACCACTACGAGCAGTACTTC	CAISESEANHYEQYF
NA	TRBV7-2	TRBJ2-1	few	TGTGCCAGCAGCCCGCGGGCGGGACCCGGTATTGAGCAGTTCTTC	CASSPRAGPGIEQFF
NA	TRBV6-2/TRBV6-3	TRBJ1-1	NA	TGTGCCAGCAGTTACGGGGATCCTGAAGCTTTCTTT	CASSYGDPEAFF
NA	TRBV7-2	TRBJ2-2	NA	TGTGCCAGCAGCTTTCAATCCACGATCACCGGGGAGCTGTTTTTT	CASSFQSTITGELFF
NA	TRBV7-2	TRBJ2-3	NA	TGTGCCAGCAGCTTAGCTGACCTGGGGGATGCGCAGTATTTT	CASSLADLGDAQYF
NA	TRBV28	TRBJ2-7	many	TGTGCCAGCACTCTTTGGGGGTCCGAATCCTACGAGCAGTACTTC	CASTLWGSESYEQYF
TRBD2	TRBV27	TRBJ2-6	many	TGTGCCAGCAGTTTTCTAGCGGGCAGCTCTGGGGCCAACGTCCTGACTTTC	CASSFLAGSSGANVLTF
NA	TRBV6-5	TRBJ2-5	many	TGTGCCAGCAGTTACTCAGGAGGGGAAGAGACCCAGTACTTC	CASSYSGGEETQYF
NA	TRBV19	TRBJ1-5	many	TGTGCCAGTAGTATAGAACAGGGAAGAAGCAATCAGCCCCAGCATTTT	CASSIEQGRSNQPQHF
TRBD2	TRBV7-9	TRBJ2-7	many	TGTGCCAGCAGCTCCAACCGGCTAGCGGGAGTTAGGGAGCAGTACTTC	CASSSNRLAGVREQYF
NA	TRBV7-8	TRBJ2-5	many	TGTGCCAGCGGTACCGATACAGGGTTCCAAGAGACCCAGTACTTC	CASGTDTGFQETQYF
NA	TRBV2	TRBJ1-1	few	TGTGCCAGCAGTGAAATGGGGAGGGGGTGGACTGAAGCTTTCTTT	CASSEMGRGWTEAFF
TRBD2	TRBV10-3	TRBJ2-5	many	TGTGCCATCAGTGGGGACCGGACTAGCGGTTACCAAGAGACCCAGTACTTC	CAISGDRTSGYQETQYF
NA	TRBV27	TRBJ2-3	many	TGTGCCAGCACCCTGGGGGGTAGCACAGATACGCAGTATTTT	CASTLGGSTDTQYF
NA	TRBV21-1	TRBJ2-2	many	TGTGCCAGCCCAGCAAAAGTCCTGCCGCCGGCGCCTAGCGGGAGTGGGGAGCTGTTTTTT	CASPAKVLPPAPSGSGELFF
NA	TRBV11-2	TRBJ2-3	many	TGTGCCAGCAGCTCGCTCGGTGGCGGCACAGATACGCAGTATTTT	CASSSLGGGTDTQYF
TRBD2	TRBV20-1	TRBJ2-7	many	TGCAGTGCTAGGGGACTAGACCTCGAGCAGTACTTC	CSARGLDLEQYF
NA	TRBV20-1	TRBJ2-3	many	TGCAGTGCTAGTTTATTGGGGGCCTCTAGCACAGATACGCAGTATTTT	CSASLLGASSTDTQYF
NA	TRBV25-1	TRBJ2-7	many	TGTGCCAGCAGTGAAGCCGGCGGCGCGAGCTCCTACGAGCAGTACTTC	CASSEAGGASSYEQYF
NA	TRBV27	TRBJ1-6	many	TGTGCCAGCAGTTTAAATATAGGCGTGTCGGATAATTCACCCCTCCACTTT	CASSLNIGVSDNSPLHF